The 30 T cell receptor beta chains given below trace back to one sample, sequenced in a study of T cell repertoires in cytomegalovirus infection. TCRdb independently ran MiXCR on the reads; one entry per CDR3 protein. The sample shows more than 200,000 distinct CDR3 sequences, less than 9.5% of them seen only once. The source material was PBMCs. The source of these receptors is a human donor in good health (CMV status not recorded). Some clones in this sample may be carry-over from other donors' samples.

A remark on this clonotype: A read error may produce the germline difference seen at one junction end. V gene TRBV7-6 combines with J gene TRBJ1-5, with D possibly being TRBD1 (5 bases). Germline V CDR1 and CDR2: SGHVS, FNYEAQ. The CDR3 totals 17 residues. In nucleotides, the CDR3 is TGCGCCAGCAGCCGAACCGGAGGGGAAATCGGCAATCAGGCCCAGCATTTT. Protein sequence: CASSRTGGEIGNQAQHF.

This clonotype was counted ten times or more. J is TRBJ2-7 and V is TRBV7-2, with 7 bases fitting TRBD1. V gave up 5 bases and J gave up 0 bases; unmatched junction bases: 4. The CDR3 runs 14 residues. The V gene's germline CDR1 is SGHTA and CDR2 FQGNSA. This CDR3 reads CASSRTGSSYEQYF. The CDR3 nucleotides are TGTGCCAGCAGCCGGACAGGCAGCTCCTACGAGCAGTACTTC.

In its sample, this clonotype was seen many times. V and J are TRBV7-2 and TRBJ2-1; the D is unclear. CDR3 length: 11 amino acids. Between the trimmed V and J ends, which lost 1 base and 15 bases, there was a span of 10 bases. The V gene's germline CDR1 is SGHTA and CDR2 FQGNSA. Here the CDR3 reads CASSLGPMPFF. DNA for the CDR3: TGTGCCAGCAGCTTAGGCCCGATGCCGTTCTTC. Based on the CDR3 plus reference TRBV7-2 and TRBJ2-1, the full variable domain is GAGVSQSPSNKVTEKGKDVELRCDPISGHTALYWYRQSLGQGLEFLIYFQGNSAPDKSGLPSDRFSAERTGGSVSTLTIQRTQQEDSAVYLCASSLGPMPFFGPGTRLTVL.

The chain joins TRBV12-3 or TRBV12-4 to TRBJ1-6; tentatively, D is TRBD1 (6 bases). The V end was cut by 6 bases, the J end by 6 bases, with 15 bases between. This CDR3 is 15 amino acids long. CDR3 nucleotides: TGTGCCAGCAGGACCGCAGGGGCGGGTAATTCACCCCTCCACTTT. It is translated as CASRTAGAGNSPLHF.

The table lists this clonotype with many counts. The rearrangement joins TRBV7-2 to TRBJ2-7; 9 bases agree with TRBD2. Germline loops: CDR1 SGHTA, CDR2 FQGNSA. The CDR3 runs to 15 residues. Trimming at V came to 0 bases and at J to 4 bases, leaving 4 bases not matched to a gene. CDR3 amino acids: CASSLASGGRYEQYF. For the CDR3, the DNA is TGTGCCAGCAGCTTAGCTAGCGGGGGAAGGTACGAGCAGTACTTC.

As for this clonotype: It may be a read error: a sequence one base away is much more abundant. Here the CDR3 DNA reads TGCAGTGCAGAGGGGCGTTTTGTCGAGCAGTACTTC. It translates to CSAEGRFVEQYF. V is TRBV20-1 and J is TRBJ2-7; D tentatively reads TRBD1 or TRBD2 (5 bases each). Trimming stripped 6 bases from V and 6 bases from J, with 15 bases between. The CDR3 runs to 12 residues. Germline CDR1 reads DFQATT; CDR2 reads SNEGSKA (reference sequence).

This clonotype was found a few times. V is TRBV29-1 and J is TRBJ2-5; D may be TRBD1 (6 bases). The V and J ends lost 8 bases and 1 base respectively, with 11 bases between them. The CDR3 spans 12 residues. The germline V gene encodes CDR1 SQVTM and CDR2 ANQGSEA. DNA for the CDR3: TGCAGCCATGGACAGATCCAAGAGACCCAGTACTTC. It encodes CSHGQIQETQYF. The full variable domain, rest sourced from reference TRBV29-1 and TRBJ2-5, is SAVISQKPSRDICQRGTSLTIQCQVDSQVTMMFWYRQQPGQSLTLIATANQGSEATYESGFVIDKFPISRPNLTFSTLTVSNMSPEDSSIYLCSHGQIQETQYFGPGTRLLVL.

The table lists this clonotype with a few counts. The CDR3 sequence: CASSPEQAYNEQFF. Written as DNA, the CDR3 is TGTGCCAGCTCACCGGAACAGGCGTACAATGAGCAGTTCTTC. The chain carries TRBV18 and TRBJ2-1; D possibly corresponds to TRBD1 (5 bases). Germline-derived CDR1 and CDR2 are KGHSH and LQKENI. CDR3 length: 14 residues. V gave up 3 bases and J gave up 4 bases, with 10 bases separating them.

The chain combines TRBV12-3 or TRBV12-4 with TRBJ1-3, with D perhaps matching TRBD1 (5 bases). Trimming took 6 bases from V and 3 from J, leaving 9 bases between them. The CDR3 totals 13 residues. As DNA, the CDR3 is TGTGCCAGCAGAACAACAGGTGGAAACACCATATATTTT. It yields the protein CASRTTGGNTIYF.

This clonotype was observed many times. In nucleotides, the CDR3 is TGTGCCAGCAGCCCCGGGACATTATACGAGCAGTACTTC. The encoded protein is CASSPGTLYEQYF. The gene calls are TRBV7-2 and TRBJ2-7; D is possibly TRBD1 (6 bases). V was pared by 5 bases and J by 4 bases, with 12 bases between. Germline V gene lookup returns CDR1 SGHTA and CDR2 FQGNSA. The CDR3 is 13 amino acids.

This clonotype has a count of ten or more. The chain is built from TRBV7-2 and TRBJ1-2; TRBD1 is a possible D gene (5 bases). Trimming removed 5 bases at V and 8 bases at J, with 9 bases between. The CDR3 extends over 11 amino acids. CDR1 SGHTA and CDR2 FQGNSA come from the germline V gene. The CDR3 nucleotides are TGTGCCAGCAGCCCAGGACAAGGCTACACCTTC. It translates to CASSPGQGYTF.

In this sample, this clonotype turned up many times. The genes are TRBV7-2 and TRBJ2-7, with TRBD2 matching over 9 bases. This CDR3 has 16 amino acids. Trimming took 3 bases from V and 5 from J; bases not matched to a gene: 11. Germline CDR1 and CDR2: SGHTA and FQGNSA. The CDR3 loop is CASSFAFSGSGHEQYF. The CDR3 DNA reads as TGTGCCAGCAGCTTCGCCTTTAGCGGGAGTGGCCACGAGCAGTACTTC.

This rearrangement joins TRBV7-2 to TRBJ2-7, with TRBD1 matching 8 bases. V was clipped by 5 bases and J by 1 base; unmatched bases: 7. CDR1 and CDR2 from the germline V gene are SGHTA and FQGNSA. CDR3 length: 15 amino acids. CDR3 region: CASSRDRGLSYEQYF. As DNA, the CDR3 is TGTGCCAGCAGCCGAGACAGGGGCCTTTCCTACGAGCAGTACTTC.

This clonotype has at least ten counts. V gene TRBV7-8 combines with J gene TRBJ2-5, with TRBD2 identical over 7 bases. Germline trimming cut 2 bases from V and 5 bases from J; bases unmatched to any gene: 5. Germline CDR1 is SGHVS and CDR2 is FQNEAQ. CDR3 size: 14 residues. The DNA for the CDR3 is TGTGCCAGCAGCTTAACCCGGACTAGGGAGACCCAGTACTTC. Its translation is CASSLTRTRETQYF.

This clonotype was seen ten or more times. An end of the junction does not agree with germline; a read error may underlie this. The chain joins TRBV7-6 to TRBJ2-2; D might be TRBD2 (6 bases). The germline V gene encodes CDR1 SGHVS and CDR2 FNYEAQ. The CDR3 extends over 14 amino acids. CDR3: CASSFAEGTGELFF. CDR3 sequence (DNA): TGTGCTAGCAGCTTTGCGGAGGGAACCGGGGAGCTGTTTTTT.

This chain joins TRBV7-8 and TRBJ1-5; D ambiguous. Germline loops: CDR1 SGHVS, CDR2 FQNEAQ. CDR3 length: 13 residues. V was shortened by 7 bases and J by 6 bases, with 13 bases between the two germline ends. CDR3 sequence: CASTSTLGQPQHF. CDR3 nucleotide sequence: TGTGCCAGCACCTCAACCCTAGGTCAGCCCCAGCATTTT.

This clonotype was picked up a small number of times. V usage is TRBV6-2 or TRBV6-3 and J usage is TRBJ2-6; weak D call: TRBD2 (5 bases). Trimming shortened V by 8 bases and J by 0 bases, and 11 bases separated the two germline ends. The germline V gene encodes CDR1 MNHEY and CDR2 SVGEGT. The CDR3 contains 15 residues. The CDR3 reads CASEGKLSGANVLTF. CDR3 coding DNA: TGTGCCAGCGAGGGAAAACTCTCTGGGGCCAACGTCCTGACTTTC.

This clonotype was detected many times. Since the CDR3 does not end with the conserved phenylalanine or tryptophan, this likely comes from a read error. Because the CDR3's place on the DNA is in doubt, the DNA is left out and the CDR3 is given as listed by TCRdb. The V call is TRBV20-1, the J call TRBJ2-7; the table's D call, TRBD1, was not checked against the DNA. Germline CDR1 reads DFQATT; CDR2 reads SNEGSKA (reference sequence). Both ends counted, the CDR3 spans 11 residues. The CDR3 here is CSARDRGQISL.

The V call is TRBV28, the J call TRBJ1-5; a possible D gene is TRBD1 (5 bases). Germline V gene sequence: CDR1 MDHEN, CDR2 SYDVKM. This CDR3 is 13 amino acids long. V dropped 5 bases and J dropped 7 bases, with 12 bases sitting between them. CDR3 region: CASSLPTEQPQHF. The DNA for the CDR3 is TGTGCCAGCAGTCTCCCGACAGAACAGCCCCAGCATTTT. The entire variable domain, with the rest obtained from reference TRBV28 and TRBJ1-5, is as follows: DVKVTQSSRYLVKRTGEKVFLECVQDMDHENMFWYRQDPGLGLRLIYFSYDVKMKEKGDIPEGYSVSREKKERFSLILESASTNQTSMYLCASSLPTEQPQHFGDGTRLSIL.

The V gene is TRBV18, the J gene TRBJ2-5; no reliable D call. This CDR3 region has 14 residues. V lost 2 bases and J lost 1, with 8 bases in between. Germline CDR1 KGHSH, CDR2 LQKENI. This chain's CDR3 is CASSPWSVQETQYF. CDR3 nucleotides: TGTGCCAGCTCACCATGGAGCGTCCAAGAGACCCAGTACTTC.

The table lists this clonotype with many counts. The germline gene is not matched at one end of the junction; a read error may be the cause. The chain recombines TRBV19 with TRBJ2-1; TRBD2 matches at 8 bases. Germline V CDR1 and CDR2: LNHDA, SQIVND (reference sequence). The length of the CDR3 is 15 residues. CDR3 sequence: CASRIAGSSYNEQFF. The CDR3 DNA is TGTGCCAGTAGAATAGCGGGAAGCTCCTACAATGAGCAGTTCTTC.

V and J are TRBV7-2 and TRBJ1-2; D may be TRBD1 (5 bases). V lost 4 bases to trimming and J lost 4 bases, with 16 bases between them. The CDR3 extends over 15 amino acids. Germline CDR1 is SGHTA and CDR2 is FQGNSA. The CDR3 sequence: CASSSLGGTGYGYTF. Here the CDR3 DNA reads TGTGCCAGCAGCTCTTTAGGAGGGACGGGCTATGGCTACACCTTC.

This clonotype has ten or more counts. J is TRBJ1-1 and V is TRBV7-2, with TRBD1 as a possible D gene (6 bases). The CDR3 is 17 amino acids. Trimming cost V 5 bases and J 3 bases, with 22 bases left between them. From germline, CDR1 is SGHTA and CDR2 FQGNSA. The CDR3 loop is CASSPLRVSTGDTEAFF. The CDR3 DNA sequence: TGTGCCAGCAGCCCCCTGCGCGTTTCGACAGGCGACACTGAAGCTTTCTTT.

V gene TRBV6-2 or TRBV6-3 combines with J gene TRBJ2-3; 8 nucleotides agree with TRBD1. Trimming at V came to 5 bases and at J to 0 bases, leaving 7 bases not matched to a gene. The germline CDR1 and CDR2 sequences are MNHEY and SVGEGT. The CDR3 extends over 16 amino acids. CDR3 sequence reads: CASSALGTGSTDTQYF. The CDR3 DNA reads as TGTGCCAGCAGTGCCCTCGGGACAGGTAGCACAGATACGCAGTATTTT.

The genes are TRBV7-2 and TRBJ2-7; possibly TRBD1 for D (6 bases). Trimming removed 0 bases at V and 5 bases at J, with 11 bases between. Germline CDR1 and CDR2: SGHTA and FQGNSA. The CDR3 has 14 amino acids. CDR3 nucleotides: TGTGCCAGCAGCTTAGCGAGACAGGTCAACGAGCAGTACTTC. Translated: CASSLARQVNEQYF.

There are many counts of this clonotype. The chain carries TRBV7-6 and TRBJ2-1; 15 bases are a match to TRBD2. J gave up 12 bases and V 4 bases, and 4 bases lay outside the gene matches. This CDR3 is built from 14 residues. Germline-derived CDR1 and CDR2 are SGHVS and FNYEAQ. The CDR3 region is CASSSGLAGGGQFF. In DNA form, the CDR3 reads TGTGCCAGCAGCTCCGGACTAGCGGGAGGGGGGCAGTTCTTC.

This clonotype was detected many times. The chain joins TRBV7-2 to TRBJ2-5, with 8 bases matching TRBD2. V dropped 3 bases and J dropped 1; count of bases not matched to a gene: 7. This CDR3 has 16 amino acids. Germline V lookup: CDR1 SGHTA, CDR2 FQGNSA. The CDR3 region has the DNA TGTGCCAGCAGCTTGAGGATTAGCGGGGTCCAAGAGACCCAGTACTTC. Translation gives CASSLRISGVQETQYF.

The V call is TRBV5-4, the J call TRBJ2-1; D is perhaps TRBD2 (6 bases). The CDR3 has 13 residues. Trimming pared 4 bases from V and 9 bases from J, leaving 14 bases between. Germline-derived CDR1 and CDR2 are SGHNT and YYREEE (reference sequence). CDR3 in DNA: TGTGCCAGCAGCCCCTCTTCTAGCGTTGAGCAGTTCTTC. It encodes CASSPSSSVEQFF.

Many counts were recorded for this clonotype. DNA of the CDR3: TGTGCCAGCAGCTCCCGGGGCAATAATTCACCCCTCCACTTT. Its translation: CASSSRGNNSPLHF. The chain uses TRBV7-2 and TRBJ1-6, with a weak D call TRBD1 (5 bases). Germline values: CDR1 SGHTA, CDR2 FQGNSA. The V end lost 4 bases, the J end lost 5 bases, and 9 bases lay between the germline ends. The CDR3 is made up of 14 amino acids.

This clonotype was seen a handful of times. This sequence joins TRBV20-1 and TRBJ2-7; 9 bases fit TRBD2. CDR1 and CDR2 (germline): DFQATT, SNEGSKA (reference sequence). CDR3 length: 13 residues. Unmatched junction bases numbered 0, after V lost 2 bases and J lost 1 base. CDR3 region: CSARLAGSYEQYF. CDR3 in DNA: TGCAGTGCTAGACTAGCGGGATCCTACGAGCAGTACTTC.